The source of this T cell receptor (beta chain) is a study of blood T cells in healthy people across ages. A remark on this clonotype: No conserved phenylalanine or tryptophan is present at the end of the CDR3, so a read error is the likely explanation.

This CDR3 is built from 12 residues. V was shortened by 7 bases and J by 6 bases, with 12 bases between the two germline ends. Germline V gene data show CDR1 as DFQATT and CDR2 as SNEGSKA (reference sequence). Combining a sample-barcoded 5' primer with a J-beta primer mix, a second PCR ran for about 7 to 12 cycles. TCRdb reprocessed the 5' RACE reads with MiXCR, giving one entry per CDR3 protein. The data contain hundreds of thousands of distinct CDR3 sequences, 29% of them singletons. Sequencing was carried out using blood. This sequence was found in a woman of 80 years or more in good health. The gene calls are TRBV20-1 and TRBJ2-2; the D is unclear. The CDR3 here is CSVSLGPGELFV. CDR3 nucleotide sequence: TGCAGTGTTAGTCTAGGGCCCGGGGAGCTGTTTGTT.